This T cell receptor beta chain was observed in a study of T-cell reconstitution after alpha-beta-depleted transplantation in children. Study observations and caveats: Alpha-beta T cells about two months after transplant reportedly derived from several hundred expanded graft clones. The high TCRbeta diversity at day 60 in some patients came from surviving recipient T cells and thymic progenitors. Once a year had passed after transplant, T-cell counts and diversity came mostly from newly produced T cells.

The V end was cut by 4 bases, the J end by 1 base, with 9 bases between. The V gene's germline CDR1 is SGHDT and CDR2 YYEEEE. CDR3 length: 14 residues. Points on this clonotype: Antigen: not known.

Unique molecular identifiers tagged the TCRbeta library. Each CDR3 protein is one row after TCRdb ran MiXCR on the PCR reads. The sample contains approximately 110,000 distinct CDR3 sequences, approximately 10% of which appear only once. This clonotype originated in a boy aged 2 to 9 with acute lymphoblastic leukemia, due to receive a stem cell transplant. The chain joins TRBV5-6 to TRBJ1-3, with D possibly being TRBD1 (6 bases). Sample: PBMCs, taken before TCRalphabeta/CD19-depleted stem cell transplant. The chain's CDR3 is CASSLQGSGNTIYF. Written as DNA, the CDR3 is TGTGCCAGCAGCCTCCAGGGGTCTGGAAACACCATATATTTT.